Included here is one TCR beta chain sequence, with context. The data are from a study of CD8 T cells in Susac syndrome. The CDR3 runs to 14 residues. The V gene lost 0 bases and the J gene lost 7 bases, with 15 bases spanning the gap. Germline CDR1 is DFQATT and CDR2 is SNEGSKA (reference sequence). With random hexamers, roughly 0.45 to 1 ug RNA was reverse transcribed. Across 54 Vbeta and 13 Jbeta, immunoSEQ multiplex PCR amplified TCR beta CDR3. TCRdb reprocessed the immunoSEQ multiplex PCR reads with MiXCR, giving one entry per CDR3 protein. Of tens of thousands of distinct CDR3 sequences listed, 93% were seen once; the top ten hold about 0.51%.

This TCR came from a human donor with multiple sclerosis. Sequencing input: CD8+ T cells from PBMCs. The rearrangement uses TRBV20-1 and TRBJ1-1, with D possibly matching TRBD1 (6 bases). The CDR3 loop is CSARDPETGVEAFF. The CDR3 DNA reads as TGCAGTGCTAGAGATCCCGAGACAGGAGTTGAAGCTTTCTTT.